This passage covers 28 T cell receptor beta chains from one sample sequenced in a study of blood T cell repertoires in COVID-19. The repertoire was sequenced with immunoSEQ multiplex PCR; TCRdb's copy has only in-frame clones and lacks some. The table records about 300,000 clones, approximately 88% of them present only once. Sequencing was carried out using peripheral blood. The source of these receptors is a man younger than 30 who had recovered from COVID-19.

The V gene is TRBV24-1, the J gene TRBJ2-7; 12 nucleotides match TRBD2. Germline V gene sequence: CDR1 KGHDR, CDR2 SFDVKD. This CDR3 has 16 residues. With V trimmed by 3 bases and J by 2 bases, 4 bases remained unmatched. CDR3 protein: CATSDPLAGGPYEQYF. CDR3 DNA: TGTGCCACCAGTGATCCTCTAGCGGGAGGGCCCTACGAGCAGTACTTC.

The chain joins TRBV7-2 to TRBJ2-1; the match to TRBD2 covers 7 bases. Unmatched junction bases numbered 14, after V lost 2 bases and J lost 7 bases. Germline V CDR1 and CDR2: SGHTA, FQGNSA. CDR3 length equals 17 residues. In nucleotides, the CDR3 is TGTGCCAGCAGCTTAATCGCGGGGGTTTCCCAGGGAAATGAGCAGTTCTTC. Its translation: CASSLIAGVSQGNEQFF.

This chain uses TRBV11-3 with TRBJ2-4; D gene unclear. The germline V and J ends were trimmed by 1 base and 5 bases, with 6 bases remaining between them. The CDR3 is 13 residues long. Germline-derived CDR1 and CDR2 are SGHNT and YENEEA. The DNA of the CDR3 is TGTGCCAGCAGCTTAGCTACCGAAAACATTCAGTACTTC. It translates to CASSLATENIQYF. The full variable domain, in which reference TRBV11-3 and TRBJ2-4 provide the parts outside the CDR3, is EAGVVQSPRYKIIEKKQPVAFWCNPISGHNTLYWYLQNLGQGPELLIRYENEEAVDDSQLPKDRFSAERLKGVDSTLKIQPAELGDSAVYLCASSLATENIQYFGAGTRLSVL.

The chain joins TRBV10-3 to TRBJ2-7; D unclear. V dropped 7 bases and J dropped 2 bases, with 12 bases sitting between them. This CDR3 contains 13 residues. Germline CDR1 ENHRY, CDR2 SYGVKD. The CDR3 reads CAITPGEAYEQYF. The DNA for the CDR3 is TGTGCCATCACTCCAGGTGAAGCCTACGAGCAGTACTTC.

The CDR3 region is CASSDGTGGDEQYF. Written as DNA, the CDR3 is TGTGCCAGCAGCGATGGGACAGGGGGAGACGAGCAGTACTTC. The chain couples TRBV9 to TRBJ2-7; 11 positions agree with TRBD1. The germline V gene encodes CDR1 SGDLS and CDR2 YYNGEE. The junction had 4 bases not matched to a gene; V was cut back by 3 bases and J by 5 bases. This CDR3 has 14 amino acids.

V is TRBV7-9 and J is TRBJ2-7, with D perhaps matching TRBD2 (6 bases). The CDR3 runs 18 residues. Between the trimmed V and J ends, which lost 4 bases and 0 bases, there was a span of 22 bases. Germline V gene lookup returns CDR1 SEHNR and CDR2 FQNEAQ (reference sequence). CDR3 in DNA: TGTGCCAGCAGCTCAGACATGATGGGACTCAGAAGCTCCTACGAGCAGTACTTC. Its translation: CASSSDMMGLRSSYEQYF. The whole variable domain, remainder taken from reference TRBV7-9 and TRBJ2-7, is DTGVSQNPRHKITKRGQNVTFRCDPISEHNRLYWYRQTLGQGPEFLTYFQNEAQLEKSRLLSDRFSAERPKGSFSTLEIQRTEQGDSAMYLCASSSDMMGLRSSYEQYFGPGTRLTVT.

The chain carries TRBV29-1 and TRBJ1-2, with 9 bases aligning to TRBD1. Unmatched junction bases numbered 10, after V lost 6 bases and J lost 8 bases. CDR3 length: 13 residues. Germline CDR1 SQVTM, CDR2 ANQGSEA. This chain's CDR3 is CSVTGGLTYGYTF. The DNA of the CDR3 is TGCAGCGTGACAGGGGGACTTACCTACGGCTACACCTTC. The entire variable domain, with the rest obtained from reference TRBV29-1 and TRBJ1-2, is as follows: SAVISQKPSRDICQRGTSLTIQCQVDSQVTMMFWYRQQPGQSLTLIATANQGSEATYESGFVIDKFPISRPNLTFSTLTVSNMSPEDSSIYLCSVTGGLTYGYTFGSGTRLTVV.

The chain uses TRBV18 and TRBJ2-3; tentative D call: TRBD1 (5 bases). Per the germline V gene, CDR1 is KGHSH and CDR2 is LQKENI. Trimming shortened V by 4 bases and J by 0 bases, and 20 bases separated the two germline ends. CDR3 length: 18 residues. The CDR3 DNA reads TGTGCCAGCTCACTTTACACCTCAGACAGCACTAGCACAGATACGCAGTATTTT. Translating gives CASSLYTSDSTSTDTQYF.

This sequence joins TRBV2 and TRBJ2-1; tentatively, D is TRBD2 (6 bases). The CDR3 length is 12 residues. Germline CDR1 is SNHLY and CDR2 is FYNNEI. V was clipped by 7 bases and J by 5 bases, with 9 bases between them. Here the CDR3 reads CASILAHNEQFF. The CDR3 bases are TGTGCCAGCATTCTAGCGCACAATGAGCAGTTCTTC.

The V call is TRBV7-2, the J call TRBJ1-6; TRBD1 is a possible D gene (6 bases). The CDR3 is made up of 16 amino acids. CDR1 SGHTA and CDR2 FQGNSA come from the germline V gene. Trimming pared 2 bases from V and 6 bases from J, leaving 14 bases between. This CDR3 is CASSLQGPTINSPLHF. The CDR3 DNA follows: TGTGCCAGCAGCTTACAGGGGCCTACAATTAATTCACCCCTCCACTTT.

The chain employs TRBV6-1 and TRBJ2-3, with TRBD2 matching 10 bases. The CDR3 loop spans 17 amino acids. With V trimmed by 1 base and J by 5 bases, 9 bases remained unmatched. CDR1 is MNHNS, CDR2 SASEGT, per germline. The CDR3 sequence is CASSEGLAGARVDTQYF. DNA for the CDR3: TGTGCCAGCAGTGAAGGGCTAGCGGGGGCCAGGGTAGATACGCAGTATTTT.

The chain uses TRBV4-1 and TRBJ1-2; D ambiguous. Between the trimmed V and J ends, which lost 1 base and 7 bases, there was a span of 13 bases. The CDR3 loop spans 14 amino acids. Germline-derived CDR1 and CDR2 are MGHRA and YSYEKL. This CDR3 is CASSQGDLTFGYTF. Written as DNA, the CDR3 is TGCGCCAGCAGCCAAGGTGATCTAACCTTTGGCTACACCTTC.

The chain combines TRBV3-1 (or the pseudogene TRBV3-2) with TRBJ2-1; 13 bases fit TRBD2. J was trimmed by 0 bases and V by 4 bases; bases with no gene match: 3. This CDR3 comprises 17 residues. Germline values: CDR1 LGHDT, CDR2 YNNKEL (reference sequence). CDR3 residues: CASSPWTSGSSYNEQFF. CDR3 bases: TGTGCCAGCAGCCCCTGGACTAGCGGGAGCTCCTACAATGAGCAGTTCTTC.

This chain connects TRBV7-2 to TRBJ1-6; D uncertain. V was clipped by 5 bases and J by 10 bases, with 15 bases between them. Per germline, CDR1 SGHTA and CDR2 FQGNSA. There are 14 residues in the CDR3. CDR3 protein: CASSPRPQVSPLHF. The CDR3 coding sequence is TGTGCCAGCAGCCCAAGACCCCAGGTATCACCCCTCCACTTT.

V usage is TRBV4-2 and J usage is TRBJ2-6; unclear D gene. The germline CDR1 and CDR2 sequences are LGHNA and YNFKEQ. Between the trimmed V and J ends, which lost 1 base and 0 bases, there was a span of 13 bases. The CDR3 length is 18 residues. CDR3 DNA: TGTGCCAGCAGCCAAGTATACAGTTCGAGCTCTGGGGCCAACGTCCTGACTTTC. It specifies CASSQVYSSSSGANVLTF.

In nucleotides, the CDR3 is TGTGCCAGCAGTTCAGGGGATCGGGGGGCCAACGTCCTGACTTTC. Translating gives CASSSGDRGANVLTF. This rearrangement joins TRBV6-5 to TRBJ2-6; D possibly corresponds to TRBD1 (6 bases). The CDR3 contains 15 residues. CDR1 and CDR2 from the germline V gene are MNHEY and SVGAGI. V was trimmed by 4 bases and J by 4 bases, leaving 11 bases between them.

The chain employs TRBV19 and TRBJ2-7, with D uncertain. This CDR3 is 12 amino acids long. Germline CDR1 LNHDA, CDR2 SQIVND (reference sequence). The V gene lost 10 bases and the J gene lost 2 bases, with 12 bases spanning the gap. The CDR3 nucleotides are TGTGCCACAGCGAAGGTCCCCTACGAGCAGTACTTC. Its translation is CATAKVPYEQYF. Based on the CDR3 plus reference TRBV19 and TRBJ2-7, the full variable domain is DGGITQSPKYLFRKEGQNVTLSCEQNLNHDAMYWYRQDPGQGLRLIYYSQIVNDFQKGDIAEGYSVSREKKESFPLTVTSAQKNPTAFYLCATAKVPYEQYFGPGTRLTVT.

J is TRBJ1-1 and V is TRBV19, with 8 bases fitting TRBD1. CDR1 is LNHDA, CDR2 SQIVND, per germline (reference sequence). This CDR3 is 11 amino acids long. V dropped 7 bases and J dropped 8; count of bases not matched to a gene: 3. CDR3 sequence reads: CASNRDREAFF. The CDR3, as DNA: TGTGCCAGTAACAGGGACAGGGAAGCTTTCTTT.

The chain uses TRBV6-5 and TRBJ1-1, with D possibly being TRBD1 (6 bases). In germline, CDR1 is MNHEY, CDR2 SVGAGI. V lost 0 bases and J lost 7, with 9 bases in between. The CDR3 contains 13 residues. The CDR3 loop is CASSYSTTGEAFF. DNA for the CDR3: TGTGCCAGCAGTTACTCAACGACAGGTGAAGCTTTCTTT.

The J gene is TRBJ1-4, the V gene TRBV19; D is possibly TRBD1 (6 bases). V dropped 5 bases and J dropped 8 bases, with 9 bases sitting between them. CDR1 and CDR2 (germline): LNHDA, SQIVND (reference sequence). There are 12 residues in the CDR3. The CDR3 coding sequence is TGTGCCAGTAGTGAACAGGGCGAAAAACTGTTTTTT. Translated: CASSEQGEKLFF.

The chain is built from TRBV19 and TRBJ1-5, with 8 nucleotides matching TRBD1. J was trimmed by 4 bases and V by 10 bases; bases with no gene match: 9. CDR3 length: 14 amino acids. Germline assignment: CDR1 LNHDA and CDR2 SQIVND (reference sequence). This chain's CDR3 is CATLGDRLNQPQHF. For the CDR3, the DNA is TGTGCCACCCTAGGGGACAGGCTTAATCAGCCCCAGCATTTT.

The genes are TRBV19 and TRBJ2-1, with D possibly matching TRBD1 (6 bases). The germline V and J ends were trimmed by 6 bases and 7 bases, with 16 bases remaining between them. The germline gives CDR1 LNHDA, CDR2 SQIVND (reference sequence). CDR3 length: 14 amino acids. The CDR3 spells CASRRQATRNEQFF. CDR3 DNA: TGTGCCAGTAGGCGACAGGCGACCCGAAATGAGCAGTTCTTC.

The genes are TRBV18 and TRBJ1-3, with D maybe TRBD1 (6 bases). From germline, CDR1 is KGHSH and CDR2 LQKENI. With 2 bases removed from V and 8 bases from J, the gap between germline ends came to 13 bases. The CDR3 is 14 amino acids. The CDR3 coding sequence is TGTGCCAGCTCACCAGGGGACAATGGGGACACCATATATTTT. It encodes CASSPGDNGDTIYF.

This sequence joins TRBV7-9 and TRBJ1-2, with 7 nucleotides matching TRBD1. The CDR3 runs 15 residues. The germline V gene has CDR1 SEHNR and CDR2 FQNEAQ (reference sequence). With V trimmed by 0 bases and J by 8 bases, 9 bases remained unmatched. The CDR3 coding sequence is TGTGCCAGCAGCTTAGCCCCCAGGGGGACAGACGGCTACACCTTC. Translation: CASSLAPRGTDGYTF.

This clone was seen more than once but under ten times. The CDR3 region is CASSPGVRGATNEKLFF. The DNA for the CDR3 is TGTGCCAGCAGCCCCGGCGTACGGGGGGCAACTAATGAAAAACTGTTTTTT. J is TRBJ1-4 and V is TRBV7-9; tentatively, D is TRBD1 (5 bases). Germline CDR1 reads SEHNR; CDR2 reads FQNEAQ (reference sequence). V was clipped by 5 bases and J by 0 bases, with 16 bases between them. The CDR3 loop spans 17 amino acids. The entire variable domain, with the rest obtained from reference TRBV7-9 and TRBJ1-4, is as follows: DTGVSQNPRHKITKRGQNVTFRCDPISEHNRLYWYRQTLGQGPEFLTYFQNEAQLEKSRLLSDRFSAERPKGSFSTLEIQRTEQGDSAMYLCASSPGVRGATNEKLFFGSGTQLSVL.

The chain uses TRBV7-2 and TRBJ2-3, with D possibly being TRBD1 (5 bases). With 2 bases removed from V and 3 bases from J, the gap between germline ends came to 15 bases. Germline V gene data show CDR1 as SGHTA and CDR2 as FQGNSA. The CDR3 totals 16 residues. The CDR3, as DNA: TGTGCCAGCAGCTTACGGCCAGGGAAGAGGACAGATACGCAGTATTTT. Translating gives CASSLRPGKRTDTQYF.

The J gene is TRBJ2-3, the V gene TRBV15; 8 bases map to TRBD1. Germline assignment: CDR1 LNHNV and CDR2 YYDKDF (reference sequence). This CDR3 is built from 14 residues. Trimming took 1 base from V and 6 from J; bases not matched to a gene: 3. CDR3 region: CATSRGDRRDTQYF. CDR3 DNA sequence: TGTGCCACCAGCAGAGGGGACAGGAGGGATACGCAGTATTTT.

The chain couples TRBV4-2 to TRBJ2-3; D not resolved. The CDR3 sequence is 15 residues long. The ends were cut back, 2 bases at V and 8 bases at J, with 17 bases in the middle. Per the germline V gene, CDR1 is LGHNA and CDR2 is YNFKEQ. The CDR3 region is CASSQSLDPVGTQYF. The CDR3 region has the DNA TGTGCCAGCAGCCAATCTCTAGACCCAGTGGGTACGCAGTATTTT.